The present entry profiles one T cell receptor beta chain with its context. As yet, its antigen is unknown. TCR beta CDR3 regions were amplified from RNA transcripts. With the HTBI primer set, the TCR CDR3 went through a first round of RT-PCR. TCRdb re-analysed the multiplex PCR reads in MiXCR, keeping a single row per CDR3 protein. The sample holds some 370,000 distinct CDR3 sequences; roughly 17% are singletons and the top ten take approximately 30%. This sample was included in a study of T cells in Graves' hyperthyroidism and ophthalmopathy. Study context: Upon initial diagnosis and before any treatment, peripheral blood was collected.

The CDR3 loop spans 14 amino acids. Trimming stripped 0 bases from V and 11 bases from J, with 17 bases between. CDR1 and CDR2 (germline): GTSNPN, SVGIG (reference sequence). Study observations and caveats: The model made its ophthalmopathy prediction, and onset followed a median around 6.5 months later. Also found in blood were most expanded thyroid clonotypes above 0.001.

The TCR originated in a woman aged 25 to 39 with Graves' hyperthyroidism that later progressed to Graves' ophthalmopathy. Sample: blood. The chain joins TRBV30 to TRBJ2-1; a possible D gene is TRBD1 (6 bases). The CDR3 sequence: CAWSVRPGAEQQFF. The CDR3 coding sequence is TGTGCCTGGAGTGTACGGCCAGGGGCAGAGCAGCAGTTCTTC.